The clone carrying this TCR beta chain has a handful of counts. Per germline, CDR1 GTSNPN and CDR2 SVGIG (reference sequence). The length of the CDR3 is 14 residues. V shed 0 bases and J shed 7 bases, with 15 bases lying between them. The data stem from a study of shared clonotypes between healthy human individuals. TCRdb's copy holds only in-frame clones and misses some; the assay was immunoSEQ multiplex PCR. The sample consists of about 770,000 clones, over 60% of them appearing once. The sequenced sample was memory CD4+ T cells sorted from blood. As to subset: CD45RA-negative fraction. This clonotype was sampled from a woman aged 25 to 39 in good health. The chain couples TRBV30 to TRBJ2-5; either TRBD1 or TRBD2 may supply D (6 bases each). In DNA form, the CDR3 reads TGTGCCTGGAGTGTACGTGGGGGGCCGGGGACCCAGTACTTC. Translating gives CAWSVRGGPGTQYF.